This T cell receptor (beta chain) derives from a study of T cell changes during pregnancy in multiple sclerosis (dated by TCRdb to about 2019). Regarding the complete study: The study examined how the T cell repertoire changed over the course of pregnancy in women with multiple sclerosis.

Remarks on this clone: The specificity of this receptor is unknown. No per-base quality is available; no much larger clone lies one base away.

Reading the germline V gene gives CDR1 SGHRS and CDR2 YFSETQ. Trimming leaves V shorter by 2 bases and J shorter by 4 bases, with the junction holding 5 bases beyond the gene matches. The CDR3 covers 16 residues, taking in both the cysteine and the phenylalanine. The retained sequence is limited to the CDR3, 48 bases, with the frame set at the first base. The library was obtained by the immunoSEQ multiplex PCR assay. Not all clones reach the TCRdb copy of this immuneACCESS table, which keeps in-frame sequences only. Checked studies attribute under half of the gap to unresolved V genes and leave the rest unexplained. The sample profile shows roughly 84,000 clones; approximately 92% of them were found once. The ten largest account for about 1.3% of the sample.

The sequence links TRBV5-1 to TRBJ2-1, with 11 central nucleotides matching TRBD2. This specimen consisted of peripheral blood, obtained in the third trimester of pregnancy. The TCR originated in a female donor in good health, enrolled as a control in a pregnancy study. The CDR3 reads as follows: CASSFGTSGDYNEQFF. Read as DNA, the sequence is TGCGCCAGCAGCTTTGGGACTAGCGGAGATTACAATGAGCAGTTCTTC.